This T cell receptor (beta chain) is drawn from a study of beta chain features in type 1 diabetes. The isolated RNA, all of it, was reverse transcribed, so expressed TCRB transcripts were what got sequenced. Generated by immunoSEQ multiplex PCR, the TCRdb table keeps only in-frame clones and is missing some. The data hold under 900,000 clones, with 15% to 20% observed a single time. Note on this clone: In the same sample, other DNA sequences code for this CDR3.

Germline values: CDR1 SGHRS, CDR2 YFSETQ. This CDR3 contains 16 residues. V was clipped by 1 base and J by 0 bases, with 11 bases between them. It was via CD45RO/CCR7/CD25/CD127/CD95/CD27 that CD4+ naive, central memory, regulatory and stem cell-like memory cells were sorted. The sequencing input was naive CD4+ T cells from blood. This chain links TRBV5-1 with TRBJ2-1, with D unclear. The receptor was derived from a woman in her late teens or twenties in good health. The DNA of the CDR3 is TGCGCCAGCAGCTTGTCCGGGCTGAGCTCCTACAATGAGCAGTTCTTC. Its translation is CASSLSGLSSYNEQFF.